Below are 7 T cell receptor beta chains sequenced from a single sample in a study of cytomegalovirus exposure and HLA in healthy donors. Both 60 Vbeta primers and 13 Jbeta primers went into the PCR. This table comes from immunoSEQ multiplex PCR, and its TCRdb copy is limited to in-frame clones, with some not included. The top ten hold 1.5% to 2% of the sample, which has 150,000 to 200,000 clones, over 75% seen once. The specimen sequenced was PBMCs. These receptors were obtained from a woman in her 30s in good health and CMV-seronegative.

The chain uses TRBV7-2 and TRBJ2-7; 8 bases line up with TRBD1. CDR3 length: 16 amino acids. Germline V CDR1 and CDR2: SGHTA, FQGNSA. V lost 1 base to trimming and J lost 0 bases; unmatched junction nucleotides: 5. CDR3 DNA sequence: TGTGCCAGCAGCTTAGGCCAGGGGGCGTTCTCCTACGAGCAGTACTTC. Its protein product is CASSLGQGAFSYEQYF.

The chain carries TRBV27 and TRBJ2-7; D is perhaps TRBD1 (5 bases). The CDR3 has 15 amino acids. CDR1 is MNHEY, CDR2 SMNVEV, per germline (reference sequence). V was pared by 6 bases and J by 2 bases, with 17 bases between. CDR3 coding DNA: TGTGCCAGCAGCCCGGGTGGGGCCAGAGCCTACGAGCAGTACTTC. This encodes CASSPGGARAYEQYF.

The chain employs TRBV9 and TRBJ2-1; 9 positions match TRBD1. Germline V gene sequence: CDR1 SGDLS, CDR2 YYNGEE. Trimming took 3 bases from V and 2 from J; bases not matched to a gene: 9. This CDR3 has 17 amino acids. The CDR3 nucleotides are TGTGCCAGCAGCGCCGTTGGGACAGGGATCCCCTACAATGAGCAGTTCTTC. Translating gives CASSAVGTGIPYNEQFF.

The table lists this clone with a count of one. V is TRBV30 and J is TRBJ2-5; TRBD2 matches at 15 bases. CDR1 and CDR2 from the germline V gene are GTSNPN and SVGIG (reference sequence). This CDR3 region has 17 residues. Germline trimming cut 2 bases from V and 5 bases from J; bases unmatched to any gene: 9. The DNA for the CDR3 is TGTGCCTGGAGTACAGGACTAGCGGGAGGGCGGGGGGAGACCCAGTACTTC. Protein product: CAWSTGLAGGRGETQYF.

This rearrangement joins TRBV30 to TRBJ1-1; D call uncertain. V lost 3 bases to trimming and J lost 4 bases, with 12 bases between them. This CDR3 has 13 residues. CDR1 is GTSNPN and CDR2 is SVGIG in the germline V gene (reference sequence). The CDR3 DNA follows: TGTGCCTGGAGGAGAGGCAGCGGCACTGAAGCTTTCTTT. It encodes CAWRRGSGTEAFF.

This clone was counted a few times. The chain uses TRBV7-9 and TRBJ1-5; D is unresolved. Germline V gene lookup returns CDR1 SEHNR and CDR2 FQNEAQ (reference sequence). The CDR3 has 15 residues. V lost 1 base, J lost 0 bases, and 7 bases lay in between. The CDR3 spells CASSLGRDSNQPQHF. CDR3 in DNA: TGTGCCAGCAGCTTAGGTCGGGATAGCAATCAGCCCCAGCATTTT.

This clone has more than one count but fewer than ten. The V and J genes are TRBV28 and TRBJ1-1; D possibly corresponds to TRBD1 (6 bases). V was pared by 2 bases and J by 1 base, with 14 bases between. Germline lookup yields CDR1 MDHEN and CDR2 SYDVKM. The CDR3 has 16 residues. For the CDR3, the DNA is TGTGCCAGCAGTTTAGCCCCGGGACAAAGGAACACTGAAGCTTTCTTT. It encodes CASSLAPGQRNTEAFF.